These 27 T cell receptor beta chains came from one sample sequenced in a study of T cell responses to AZD1222 COVID-19 vaccine. TCRdb's copy holds only in-frame clones and misses some; the assay was immunoSEQ multiplex PCR. The sample has 140,000 to 150,000 clones; 82% are singletons. The sample consisted of peripheral blood, taken on day 0 of MenACWY control vaccination. The receptors derive from an adult in good health.

The chain has TRBV3-1 (or the pseudogene TRBV3-2) and TRBJ2-1; 9 positions match TRBD2. The germline V gene has CDR1 LGHDT and CDR2 YNNKEL (reference sequence). The CDR3 consists of 12 residues. The V and J ends lost 6 bases and 15 bases, in that order; junction bases with no gene match: 9. The CDR3 DNA reads TGTGCCAGCAGGCGGGGGGGGGACAAGCCGTTCTTC. It yields the protein CASRRGGDKPFF.

CDR3 region: CASSPRGETQYF. DNA for the CDR3: TGTGCCAGCAGCCCCAGGGGGGAGACCCAGTACTTC. The rearrangement uses TRBV9 and TRBJ2-5; 7 bases fit TRBD1. The length of the CDR3 is 12 residues. Germline CDR1 and CDR2: SGDLS and YYNGEE. Losses at the gene ends were 4 bases for V and 5 bases for J; bases not matched to a gene: 2.

This clone was counted between two and nine times. The CDR3 region has the DNA TGTGCCAGCAGTGGGGAGGACAGGGTGAACACTGAAGCTTTCTTT. This translates into CASSGEDRVNTEAFF. The V call is TRBV2, the J call TRBJ1-1; 8 bases line up with TRBD1. Per the germline V gene, CDR1 is SNHLY and CDR2 is FYNNEI. V was pared by 4 bases and J by 0 bases, with 4 bases of the junction left unmatched. The CDR3 length is 15 residues.

This sequence joins TRBV11-2 and TRBJ1-1, with D possibly TRBD1 on 5 matching bases. CDR3 size: 14 residues. Germline CDR1 is SGHAT and CDR2 is FQNNGV. The germline V and J ends were trimmed by 3 bases and 5 bases, with 13 bases remaining between them. Here the CDR3 reads CASSFYRTGTEAFF. The CDR3 bases are TGTGCCAGCAGCTTCTACAGGACGGGTACTGAAGCTTTCTTT.

V and J are TRBV7-9 and TRBJ2-3; no definite D call. The CDR3 runs 15 residues. CDR1 and CDR2 (germline): SEHNR, FQNEAQ (reference sequence). V gave up 5 bases and J gave up 4 bases, with 16 bases separating them. The CDR3 here is CASSPGRVVPDTQYF. CDR3 DNA sequence: TGTGCCAGCAGCCCCGGACGGGTGGTTCCAGATACGCAGTATTTT.

This chain connects TRBV27 to TRBJ1-2, with 8 bases fitting TRBD1. Germline-derived CDR1 and CDR2 are MNHEY and SMNVEV (reference sequence). Trimming removed 5 bases from V and 5 bases from J; junction bases left unmatched: 7. This CDR3 region has 14 residues. DNA of the CDR3: TGTGCCAGCAGTCGGACAGGGAGGCTTTATGGCTACACCTTC. Translation: CASSRTGRLYGYTF.

The chain couples TRBV6-2 or TRBV6-3 to TRBJ1-3; no reliable D call. In germline, CDR1 is MNHEY, CDR2 SVGEGT. This CDR3 is 16 amino acids long. Trimming took off 0 bases at V and 0 bases at J, with 9 bases between the two ends. CDR3 region: CASSYSRPFSGNTIYF. In DNA form, the CDR3 reads TGTGCCAGCAGTTACTCGAGGCCGTTCTCTGGAAACACCATATATTTT.

The chain has TRBV3-1 (or the pseudogene TRBV3-2) and TRBJ2-7, with D tentatively TRBD2 (6 bases). This CDR3 is built from 15 residues. The germline V and J ends were trimmed by 4 bases and 0 bases, with 13 bases remaining between them. Germline V gives CDR1 LGHDT, CDR2 YNNKEL (reference sequence). The CDR3 region has the DNA TGTGCCAGCAGCCCCCGAGGAGGGCGCTCCTACGAGCAGTACTTC. Translating gives CASSPRGGRSYEQYF.

This clone was counted only a few times. V and J are TRBV5-4 and TRBJ1-2; 8 nucleotides agree with TRBD1. J lost 4 bases, V lost 3 bases, and 5 bases had no gene match. Germline assignment: CDR1 SGHNT and CDR2 YYREEE (reference sequence). The CDR3 runs 14 residues. CDR3 nucleotide sequence: TGTGCCAGCAGCTCGGACAGGGTCCTCTATGGCTACACCTTC. This translates into CASSSDRVLYGYTF.

The chain couples TRBV2 to TRBJ1-4, with D perhaps TRBD1 (5 bases). V was clipped by 4 bases and J by 4 bases, with 10 bases between them. Per germline, CDR1 SNHLY and CDR2 FYNNEI. CDR3 length equals 14 residues. CDR3 DNA: TGTGCCAGCAGTGCGGGGGATAGTAATGAAAAACTGTTTTTT. Translating gives CASSAGDSNEKLFF.

On this clone: Distinct nucleotide sequences in the sample also encode this CDR3. The chain is built from TRBV7-9 and TRBJ1-2, with D unresolved. This CDR3 contains 11 residues. V was shortened by 1 base and J by 11 bases, with 8 bases between the two germline ends. The germline CDR1 and CDR2 sequences are SEHNR and FQNEAQ (reference sequence). The DNA of the CDR3 is TGTGCCAGCAGCTTAGAGGTGGGGTACACCTTC. Translating it yields CASSLEVGYTF.

V and J are TRBV19 and TRBJ1-3; D gene uncertain. Germline V gene data show CDR1 as LNHDA and CDR2 as SQIVND (reference sequence). The CDR3 has 16 amino acids. Trimming took off 5 bases at V and 0 bases at J, with 14 bases between the two ends. In DNA form, the CDR3 reads TGTGCCAGTAGTGGATTCCGAACAGTCTCTGGAAACACCATATATTTT. Translated, it gives CASSGFRTVSGNTIYF.

The chain combines TRBV4-1 with TRBJ2-1; D is possibly TRBD1 or TRBD2 (5 bases each). Per the germline V gene, CDR1 is MGHRA and CDR2 is YSYEKL. This CDR3 spans 12 amino acids. V was trimmed by 0 bases and J by 9 bases, leaving 6 bases between them. The CDR3 coding sequence is TGCGCCAGCAGCCAAGAGAGGGGTGAGCAGTTCTTC. It encodes CASSQERGEQFF.

The gene calls are TRBV9 and TRBJ2-2; 7 bases are shared with TRBD1. Germline CDR1 reads SGDLS; CDR2 reads YYNGEE. The V segment lost 3 bases and the J segment 7 bases; nucleotides outside the gene matches: 6. This CDR3 has 14 residues. The CDR3: CASSGRQGGGELFF. The CDR3 nucleotides are TGTGCCAGCAGCGGCCGACAGGGTGGCGGGGAGCTGTTTTTT.

This chain uses TRBV5-1 with TRBJ1-6; D not resolved. The CDR3 runs to 15 residues. Deletions cut 1 base from V and 5 bases from J, with 10 bases between. CDR1 is SGHRS, CDR2 YFSETQ, per germline. The CDR3 nucleotides read TGCGCCAGCAGCTTGTCGCTGGGAGATAATTCACCCCTCCACTTT. This sequence encodes CASSLSLGDNSPLHF.

The chain recombines TRBV3-1 (or the pseudogene TRBV3-2) with TRBJ1-1; 11 bases align to TRBD1. Germline V gives CDR1 LGHDT, CDR2 YNNKEL (reference sequence). Trimming at V came to 4 bases and at J to 11 bases, leaving 6 bases not matched to a gene. The CDR3 runs to 13 residues. Here the CDR3 DNA reads TGTGCCAGCAGCCTACAGGACAGGGGGCAGGCTTTCTTT. This sequence encodes CASSLQDRGQAFF.

This chain links TRBV3-1 (or the pseudogene TRBV3-2) with TRBJ1-6, with D possibly matching TRBD1 (5 bases). Germline values: CDR1 LGHDT, CDR2 YNNKEL (reference sequence). The CDR3 extends over 16 amino acids. The ends were cut back, 1 base at V and 6 bases at J, with 13 bases in the middle. The CDR3 coding sequence is TGTGCCAGCAGCCAAGCGATCGGGGCACGTAATTCACCCCTCCACTTT. Translated, it gives CASSQAIGARNSPLHF.

The rearrangement uses TRBV19 and TRBJ2-2, with D perhaps TRBD2 (7 bases). CDR3 size: 14 residues. V lost 5 bases and J lost 8, with 15 bases in between. Looked up from germline, CDR1 is LNHDA and CDR2 is SQIVND (reference sequence). CDR3 bases: TGTGCCAGTAGTTTCCGGGGGGCTGCGGGGGAGCTGTTTTTT. Translated: CASSFRGAAGELFF.

This clone was seen once. The chain carries TRBV11-2 and TRBJ2-1; D tentatively reads TRBD1 or TRBD2 (6 bases each). V was pared by 5 bases and J by 5 bases, with 19 bases between. The V gene's germline CDR1 is SGHAT and CDR2 FQNNGV. The CDR3 is 16 residues long. The CDR3, as DNA: TGTGCCAGCAGCGTGACGGGGGCTCGGTCGAACAATGAGCAGTTCTTC. Residues: CASSVTGARSNNEQFF.

This clone came up once. This chain connects TRBV27 to TRBJ1-2; D remains ambiguous. CDR1 is MNHEY and CDR2 is SMNVEV in the germline V gene (reference sequence). Trimming left V 5 bases short and J 3 bases short, with 1 base between. The CDR3 extends over 10 amino acids. The chain's CDR3 is CASSHYGYTF. In DNA form, the CDR3 reads TGTGCCAGCAGTCACTATGGCTACACCTTC.

This clone was detected only a few times. The chain employs TRBV7-2 and TRBJ1-2; 8 bases align to TRBD1. V was pared by 5 bases and J by 8 bases, with 10 bases of the junction left unmatched. The CDR3 length is 14 residues. Germline-derived CDR1 and CDR2 are SGHTA and FQGNSA. The CDR3 sequence: CASSATGGRRGYTF. The CDR3 coding sequence is TGTGCCAGCAGCGCAACAGGGGGAAGGAGGGGCTACACCTTC.

This chain uses TRBV6-5 with TRBJ1-1; 7 bases are shared with TRBD1. Per germline, CDR1 MNHEY and CDR2 SVGAGI. This CDR3 has 14 residues. The J segment lost 5 bases and the V segment lost 3 bases, leaving 6 bases of the junction unmatched. The CDR3 loop reads CASSYKGAGTEAFF. The CDR3 DNA reads as TGTGCCAGCAGTTATAAGGGGGCAGGGACTGAAGCTTTCTTT.

V is TRBV6-6 and J is TRBJ1-6, with 10 bases that match TRBD1. Trimming cost V 5 bases and J 8 bases; bases outside gene matches: 3. The length of the CDR3 is 14 residues. The germline V gene encodes CDR1 MNHNY and CDR2 SVGAGI (reference sequence). The CDR3 protein is CASSPGTGDSPLHF. The CDR3 nucleotides are TGTGCCAGCAGTCCCGGGACAGGGGATTCACCCCTCCACTTT.

The chain joins TRBV6-5 to TRBJ1-4; possible D gene TRBD1, 5 bases. Germline V gives CDR1 MNHEY, CDR2 SVGAGI. V was shortened by 7 bases and J by 7 bases, with 19 bases between the two germline ends. The CDR3 sequence is 15 residues long. The CDR3 here is CASTRDTPGPEKLFF. For the CDR3, the DNA is TGTGCCAGCACTCGAGACACCCCGGGACCTGAAAAACTGTTTTTT.

The table lists this clone with a count of one. This chain connects TRBV27 to TRBJ1-1; weak D call: TRBD1 (6 bases). Trimming removed 4 bases from V and 1 base from J, with 10 bases in between. Germline assignment: CDR1 MNHEY and CDR2 SMNVEV (reference sequence). This CDR3 is built from 14 residues. CDR3 amino acids: CASSWGLPNTEAFF. In DNA form, the CDR3 reads TGTGCCAGCAGTTGGGGGCTTCCGAACACTGAAGCTTTCTTT.

The chain has TRBV28 and TRBJ2-2; D uncertain. There are 13 residues in the CDR3. Trimming cost V 10 bases and J 0 bases, with 9 bases left between them. CDR1 is MDHEN, CDR2 SYDVKM, per germline. CDR3 loop: CATTAPNTGELFF. CDR3 DNA: TGTGCCACCACTGCCCCGAACACCGGGGAGCTGTTTTTT.

This clone was counted a few times. This sequence joins TRBV27 and TRBJ1-5; TRBD1 matches 7 bases. The germline CDR1 and CDR2 sequences are MNHEY and SMNVEV (reference sequence). This CDR3 spans 14 amino acids. J gave up 3 bases and V 5 bases, and 4 bases lay outside the gene matches. The CDR3: CASSLTGLNQPQHF. DNA of the CDR3: TGTGCCAGCAGTCTGACAGGGCTCAATCAGCCCCAGCATTTT.